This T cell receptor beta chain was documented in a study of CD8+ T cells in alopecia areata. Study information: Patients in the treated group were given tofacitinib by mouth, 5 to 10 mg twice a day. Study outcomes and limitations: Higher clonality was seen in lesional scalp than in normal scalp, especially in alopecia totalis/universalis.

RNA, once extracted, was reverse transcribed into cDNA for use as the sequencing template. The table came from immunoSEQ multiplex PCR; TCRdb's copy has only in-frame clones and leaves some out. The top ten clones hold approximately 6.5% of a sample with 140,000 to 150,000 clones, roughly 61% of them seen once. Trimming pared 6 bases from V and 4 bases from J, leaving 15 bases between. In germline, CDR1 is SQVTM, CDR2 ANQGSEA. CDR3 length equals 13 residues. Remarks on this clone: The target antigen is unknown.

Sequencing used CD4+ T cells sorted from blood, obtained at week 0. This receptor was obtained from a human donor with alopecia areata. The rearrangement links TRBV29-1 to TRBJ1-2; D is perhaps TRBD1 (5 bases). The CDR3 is CSVPERDGYGYTF. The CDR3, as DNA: TGCAGCGTCCCCGAGAGGGACGGCTATGGCTACACCTTC.